This T cell receptor beta chain was sequenced during a study of blood T cells in healthy people across ages. Trimming took off 3 bases at V and 2 bases at J, with 12 bases between the two ends. Per germline, CDR1 SGHNT and CDR2 YENEEA. CDR3 length: 15 amino acids. This clonotype appeared once. Its antigen is as yet unknown. Notes on the study in general: Versus aged donors, long-lived donors had higher diversity and more naive CD4+ cells. Naive T cell percentage showed a strong correlation with the diversity of TCR beta.

PCR was performed a second time for roughly 7 to 12 cycles using a sample-barcoded 5' primer and a J-beta primer mix. TCRdb recomputed calls from the 5' RACE reads with MiXCR, one row per CDR3 protein. The sample includes some 1,800,000 distinct CDR3 sequences, more than 35% of them seen just once. The chain has TRBV11-3 and TRBJ2-3; D gene uncertain. The sequence derives from a human donor in good health. What was sequenced was blood. CDR3 protein: CASSFRSGDTDTQYF. The CDR3, as DNA: TGTGCCAGCAGCTTCCGAAGTGGGGACACAGATACGCAGTATTTT.